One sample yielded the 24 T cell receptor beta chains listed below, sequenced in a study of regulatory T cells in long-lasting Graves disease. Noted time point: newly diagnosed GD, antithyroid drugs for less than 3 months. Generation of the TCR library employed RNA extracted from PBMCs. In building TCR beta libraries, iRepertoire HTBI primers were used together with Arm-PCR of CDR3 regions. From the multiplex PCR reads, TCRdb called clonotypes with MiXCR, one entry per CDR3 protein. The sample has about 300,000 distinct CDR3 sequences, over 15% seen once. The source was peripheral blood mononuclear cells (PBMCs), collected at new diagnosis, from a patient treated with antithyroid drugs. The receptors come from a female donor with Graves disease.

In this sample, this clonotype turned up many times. The CDR3 DNA reads TGTGCCAGTACACGGGAGTACGACGGGGAGCTGTTTTTT. Its protein product is CASTREYDGELFF. V and J are TRBV19 and TRBJ2-2; the D gene is possibly TRBD2 (6 bases). V lost 7 bases and J 7 bases, leaving 13 bases between the germline ends. Germline V lookup: CDR1 LNHDA, CDR2 SQIVND (reference sequence). The CDR3 is 13 amino acids.

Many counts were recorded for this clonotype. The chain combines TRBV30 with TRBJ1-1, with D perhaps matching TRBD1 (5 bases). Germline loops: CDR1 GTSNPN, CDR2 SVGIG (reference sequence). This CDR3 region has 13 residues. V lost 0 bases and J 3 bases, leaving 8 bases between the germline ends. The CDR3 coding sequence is TGTGCCTGGAGTGTACGGGGGGACACTGAAGCTTTCTTT. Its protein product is CAWSVRGDTEAFF.

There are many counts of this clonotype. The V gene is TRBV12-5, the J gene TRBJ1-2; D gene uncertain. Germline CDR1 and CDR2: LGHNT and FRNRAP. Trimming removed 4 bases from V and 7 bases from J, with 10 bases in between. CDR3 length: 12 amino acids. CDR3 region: CASGYRESGYTF. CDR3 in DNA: TGTGCTAGTGGTTATAGGGAGAGTGGCTACACCTTC.

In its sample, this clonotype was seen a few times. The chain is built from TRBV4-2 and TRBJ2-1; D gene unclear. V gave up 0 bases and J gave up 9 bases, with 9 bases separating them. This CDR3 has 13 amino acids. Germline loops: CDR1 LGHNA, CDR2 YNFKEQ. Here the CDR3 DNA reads TGTGCCAGCAGCCAAGACCCAGCCCGTGAGCAGTTCTTC. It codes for CASSQDPAREQFF.

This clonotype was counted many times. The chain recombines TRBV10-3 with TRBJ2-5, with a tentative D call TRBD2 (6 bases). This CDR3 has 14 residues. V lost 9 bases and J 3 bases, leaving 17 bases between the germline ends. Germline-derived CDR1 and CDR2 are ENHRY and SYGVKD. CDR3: CAISGTGGKETQYF. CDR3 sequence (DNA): TGTGCCATTTCCGGGACTGGGGGGAAAGAGACCCAGTACTTC.

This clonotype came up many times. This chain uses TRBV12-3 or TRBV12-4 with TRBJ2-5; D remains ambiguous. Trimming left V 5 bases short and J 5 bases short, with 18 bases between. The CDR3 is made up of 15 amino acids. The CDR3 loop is CASSPRTVSRETQYF. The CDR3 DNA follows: TGTGCCAGCAGTCCACGGACCGTGTCCAGGGAGACCCAGTACTTC.

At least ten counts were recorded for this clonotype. The CDR3 sequence: CASSGAQGTMNTGELFF. The CDR3 DNA follows: TGTGCCAGCAGCGGGGCACAGGGGACCATGAACACCGGGGAGCTGTTTTTT. This chain connects TRBV12-3 or TRBV12-4 to TRBJ2-2; 7 bases are shared with TRBD1. The junction had 11 bases not matched to a gene; V was cut back by 6 bases and J by 1 base. This CDR3 is built from 17 residues.

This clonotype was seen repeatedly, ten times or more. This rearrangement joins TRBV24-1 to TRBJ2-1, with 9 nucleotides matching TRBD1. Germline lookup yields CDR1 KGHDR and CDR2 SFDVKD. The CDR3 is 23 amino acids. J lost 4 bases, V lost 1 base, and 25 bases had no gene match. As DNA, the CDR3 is TGTGCCACCAGTGATTTTGGTCGGGTTGACAGGGGGGGGGGTCTAGGTTCGTACAATGAGCAGTTCTTC. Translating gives CATSDFGRVDRGGGLGSYNEQFF.

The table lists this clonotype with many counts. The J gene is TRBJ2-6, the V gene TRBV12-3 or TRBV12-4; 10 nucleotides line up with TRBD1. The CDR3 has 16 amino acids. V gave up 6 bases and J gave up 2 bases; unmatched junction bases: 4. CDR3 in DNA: TGTGCCAGCAGGTGGACAGGGGGGACTGGGGCCAACGTCCTGACTTTC. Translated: CASRWTGGTGANVLTF.

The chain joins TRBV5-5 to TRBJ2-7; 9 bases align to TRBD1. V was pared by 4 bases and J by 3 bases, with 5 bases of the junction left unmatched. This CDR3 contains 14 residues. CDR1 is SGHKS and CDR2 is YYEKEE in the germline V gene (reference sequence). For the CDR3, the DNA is TGTGCCAGCAGCGGGACAGGGAAATTCTACGAGCAGTACTTC. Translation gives CASSGTGKFYEQYF.

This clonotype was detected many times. The CDR3 loop reads CAITPDRDQETQYF. The CDR3 nucleotides are TGTGCCATCACTCCCGACAGGGATCAAGAGACCCAGTACTTC. The gene calls are TRBV10-3 and TRBJ2-5; 7 bases are a match to TRBD1. CDR3 size: 14 residues. Germline-derived CDR1 and CDR2 are ENHRY and SYGVKD. Germline trimming cut 7 bases from V and 2 bases from J; bases unmatched to any gene: 7.

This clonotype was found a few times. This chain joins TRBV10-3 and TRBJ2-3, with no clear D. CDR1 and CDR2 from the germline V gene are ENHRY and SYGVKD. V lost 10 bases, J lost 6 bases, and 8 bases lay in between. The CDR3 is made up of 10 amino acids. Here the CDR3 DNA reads TGTGCCACCCTGGGGGATACGCAGTATTTT. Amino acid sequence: CATLGDTQYF.

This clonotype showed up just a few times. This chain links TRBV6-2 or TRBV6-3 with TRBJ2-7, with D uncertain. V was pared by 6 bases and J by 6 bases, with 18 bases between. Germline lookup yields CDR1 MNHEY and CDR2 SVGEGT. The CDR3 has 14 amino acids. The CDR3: CASRLPGRGSEQYF. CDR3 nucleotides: TGTGCCAGCAGACTACCGGGCCGTGGCTCCGAGCAGTACTTC.

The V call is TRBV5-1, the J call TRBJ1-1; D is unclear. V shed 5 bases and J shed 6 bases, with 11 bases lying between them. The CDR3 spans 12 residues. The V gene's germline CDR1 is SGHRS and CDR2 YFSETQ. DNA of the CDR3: TGCGCCAGCAGAAGTGAGTCCGCTGAAGCTTTCTTT. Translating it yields CASRSESAEAFF.

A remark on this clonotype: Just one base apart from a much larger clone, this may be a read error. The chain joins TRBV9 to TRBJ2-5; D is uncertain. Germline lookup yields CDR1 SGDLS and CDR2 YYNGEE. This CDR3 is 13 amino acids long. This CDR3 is CVSSAPPSETQYF. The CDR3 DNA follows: TGTGTCAGCAGCGCGCCCCCGTCGGAGACCCAGTACTTC. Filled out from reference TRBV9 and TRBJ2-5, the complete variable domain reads DSGVTQTPKHLITATGQRVTLRCSPRSGDLSVYWYQQSLDQGLQFLIQYYNGEERAKGNILERFSAQQFPDLHSELNLSSLELGDSALYFCVSSAPPSETQYFGPGTRLLVL.

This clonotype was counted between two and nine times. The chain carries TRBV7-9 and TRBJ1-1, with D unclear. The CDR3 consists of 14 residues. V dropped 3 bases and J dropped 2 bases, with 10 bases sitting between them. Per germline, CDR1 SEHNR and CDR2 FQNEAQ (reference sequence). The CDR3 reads CASSLVGINTEAFF. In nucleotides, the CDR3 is TGTGCCAGCAGCTTGGTGGGGATTAACACTGAAGCTTTCTTT.

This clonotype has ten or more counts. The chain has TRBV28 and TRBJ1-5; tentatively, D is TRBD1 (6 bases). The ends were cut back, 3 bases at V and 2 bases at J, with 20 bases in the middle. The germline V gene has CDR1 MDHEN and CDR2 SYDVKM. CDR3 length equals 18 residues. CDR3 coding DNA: TGTGCCAGCAGTTTCCGAGTGGGGGGGGGGCGAGGCAATCAGCCCCAGCATTTT. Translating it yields CASSFRVGGGRGNQPQHF.

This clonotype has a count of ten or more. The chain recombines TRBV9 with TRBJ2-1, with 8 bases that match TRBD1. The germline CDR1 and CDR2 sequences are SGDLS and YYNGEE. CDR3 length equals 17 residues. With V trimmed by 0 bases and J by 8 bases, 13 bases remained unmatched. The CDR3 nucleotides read TGTGCCAGCAGCGTAGTCGGACTGACAGGGGCCACCTATGAGCAGTTCTTC. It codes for CASSVVGLTGATYEQFF. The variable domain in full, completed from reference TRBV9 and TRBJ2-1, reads DSGVTQTPKHLITATGQRVTLRCSPRSGDLSVYWYQQSLDQGLQFLIQYYNGEERAKGNILERFSAQQFPDLHSELNLSSLELGDSALYFCASSVVGLTGATYEQFFGPGTRLTVL.

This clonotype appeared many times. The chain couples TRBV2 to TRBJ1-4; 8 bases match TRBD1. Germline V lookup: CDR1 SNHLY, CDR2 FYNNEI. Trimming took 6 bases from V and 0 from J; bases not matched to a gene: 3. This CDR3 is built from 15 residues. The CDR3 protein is CASRGQAATNEKLFF. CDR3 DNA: TGTGCCAGCAGGGGACAGGCTGCAACTAATGAAAAACTGTTTTTT.

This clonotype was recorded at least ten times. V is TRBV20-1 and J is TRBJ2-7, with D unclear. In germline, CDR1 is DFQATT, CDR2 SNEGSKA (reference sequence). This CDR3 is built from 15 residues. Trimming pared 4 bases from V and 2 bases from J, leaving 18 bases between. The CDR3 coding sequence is TGCAGTGCTATAAGAGAAGTCGCCCCGGCCTACGAGCAGTACTTC. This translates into CSAIREVAPAYEQYF.

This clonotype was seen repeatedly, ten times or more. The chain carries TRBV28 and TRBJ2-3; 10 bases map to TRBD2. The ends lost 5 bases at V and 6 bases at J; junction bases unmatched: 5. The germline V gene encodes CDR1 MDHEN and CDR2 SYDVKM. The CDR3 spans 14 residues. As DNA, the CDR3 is TGTGCCAGCAGTCCTAGCGGGAGTATGGATACGCAGTATTTT. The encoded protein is CASSPSGSMDTQYF.

CDR3 sequence: CASSFTPGGASNYGYTF. The CDR3 DNA reads TGTGCCAGCAGTTTTACCCCAGGGGGCGCCTCTAACTATGGCTACACCTTC. The J gene is TRBJ1-2, the V gene TRBV6-5; 8 bases fit TRBD1. This CDR3 is built from 17 residues. With V trimmed by 4 bases and J by 0 bases, 10 bases remained unmatched. Per germline, CDR1 MNHEY and CDR2 SVGAGI.

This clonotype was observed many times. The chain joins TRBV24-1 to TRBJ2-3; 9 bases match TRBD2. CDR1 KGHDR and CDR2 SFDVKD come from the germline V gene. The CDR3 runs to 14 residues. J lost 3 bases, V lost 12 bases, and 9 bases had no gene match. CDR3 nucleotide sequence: TGTGCCGCGGGGGGGAGCGGACTTACAGATACGCAGTATTTT. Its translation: CAAGGSGLTDTQYF.

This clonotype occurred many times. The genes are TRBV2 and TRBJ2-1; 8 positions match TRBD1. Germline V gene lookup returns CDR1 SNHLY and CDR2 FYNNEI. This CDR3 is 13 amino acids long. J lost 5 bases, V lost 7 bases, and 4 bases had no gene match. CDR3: CASNSDRDNEQFF. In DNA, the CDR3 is TGTGCCAGCAACTCGGACAGGGACAATGAGCAGTTCTTC.